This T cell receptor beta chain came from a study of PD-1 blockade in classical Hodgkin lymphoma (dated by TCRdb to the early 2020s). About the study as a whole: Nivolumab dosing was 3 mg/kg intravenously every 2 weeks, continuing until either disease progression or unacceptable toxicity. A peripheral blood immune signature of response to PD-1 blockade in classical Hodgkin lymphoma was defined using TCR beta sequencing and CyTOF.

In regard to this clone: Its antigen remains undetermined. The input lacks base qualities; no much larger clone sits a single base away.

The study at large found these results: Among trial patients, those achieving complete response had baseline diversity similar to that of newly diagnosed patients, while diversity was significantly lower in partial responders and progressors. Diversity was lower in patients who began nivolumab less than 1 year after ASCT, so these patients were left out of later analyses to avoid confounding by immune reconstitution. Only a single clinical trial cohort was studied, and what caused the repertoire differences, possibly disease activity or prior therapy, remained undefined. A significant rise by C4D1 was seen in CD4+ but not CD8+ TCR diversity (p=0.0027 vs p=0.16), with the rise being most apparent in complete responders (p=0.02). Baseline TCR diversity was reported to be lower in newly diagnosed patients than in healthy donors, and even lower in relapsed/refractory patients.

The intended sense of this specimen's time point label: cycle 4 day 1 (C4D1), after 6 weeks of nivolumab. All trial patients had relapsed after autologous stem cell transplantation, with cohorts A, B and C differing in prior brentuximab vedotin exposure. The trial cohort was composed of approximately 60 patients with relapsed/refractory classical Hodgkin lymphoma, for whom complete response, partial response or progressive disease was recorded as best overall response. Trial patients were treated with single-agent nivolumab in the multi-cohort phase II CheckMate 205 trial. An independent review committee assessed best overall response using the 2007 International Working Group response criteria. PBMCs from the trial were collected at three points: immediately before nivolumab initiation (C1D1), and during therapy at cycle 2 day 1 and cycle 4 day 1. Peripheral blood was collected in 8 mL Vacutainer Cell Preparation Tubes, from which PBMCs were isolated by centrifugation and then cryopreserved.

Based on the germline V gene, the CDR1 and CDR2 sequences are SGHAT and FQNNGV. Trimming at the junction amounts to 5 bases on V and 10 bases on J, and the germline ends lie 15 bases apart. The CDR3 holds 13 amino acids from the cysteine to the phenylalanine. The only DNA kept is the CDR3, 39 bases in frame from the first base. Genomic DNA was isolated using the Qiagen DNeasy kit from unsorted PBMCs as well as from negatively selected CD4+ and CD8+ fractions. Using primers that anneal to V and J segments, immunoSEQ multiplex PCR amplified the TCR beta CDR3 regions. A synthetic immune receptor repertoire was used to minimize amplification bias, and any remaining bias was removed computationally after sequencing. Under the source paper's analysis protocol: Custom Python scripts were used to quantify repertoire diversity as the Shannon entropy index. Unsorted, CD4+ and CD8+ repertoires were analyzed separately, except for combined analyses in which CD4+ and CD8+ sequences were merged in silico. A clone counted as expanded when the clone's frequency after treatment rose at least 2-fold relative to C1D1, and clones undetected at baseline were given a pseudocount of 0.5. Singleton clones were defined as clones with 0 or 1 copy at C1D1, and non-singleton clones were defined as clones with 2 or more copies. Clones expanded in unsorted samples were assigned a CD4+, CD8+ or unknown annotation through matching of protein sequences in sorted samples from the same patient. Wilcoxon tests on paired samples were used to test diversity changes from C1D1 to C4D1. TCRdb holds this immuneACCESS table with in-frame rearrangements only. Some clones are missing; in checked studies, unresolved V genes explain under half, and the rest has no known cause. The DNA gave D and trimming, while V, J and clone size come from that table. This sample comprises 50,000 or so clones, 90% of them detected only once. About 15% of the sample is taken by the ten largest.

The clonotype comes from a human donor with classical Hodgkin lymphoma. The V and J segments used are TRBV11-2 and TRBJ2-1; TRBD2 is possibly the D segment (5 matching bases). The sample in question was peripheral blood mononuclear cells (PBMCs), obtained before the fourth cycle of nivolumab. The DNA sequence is TGTGCCAGCAGCCGGGTTATAAGAGGGGAGCAGTTCTTC. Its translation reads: CASSRVIRGEQFF.